These T cell receptor beta chains were read from a single sample in a study of T-cell reconstitution after alpha-beta-depleted transplantation in children. TCRdb re-analysed the PCR reads in MiXCR, keeping a single row per CDR3 protein. Seen here are about 130,000 distinct CDR3 sequences, about a tenth observed once, and the top ten hold less than 25%. This sample comprised PBMCs, mostly from graft donor cells, obtained 180 days after TCRalphabeta/CD19-depleted stem cell transplant. The receptors come from a girl under three years old who had a stem cell transplant for combined immunodeficiency, so the T cells may come from the graft donor. Each CDR3 is given with its conserved first and last residue. A D gene is named only where the DNA matches it firmly. Size values are once, few and many counts, or a class for expanded clones, and some rows have none.

DNA	CDR3	size	V	J	D
TGTGCCAGCAGTCCGGCACCGGGCTACGAGCAGTACTTC	CASSPAPGYEQYF	.	TRBV12-3/TRBV12-4	TRBJ2-7	.
TGTGCCAGCAGTTATTCAGGTTGGGCCCGGACAGATACGCAGTATTTT	CASSYSGWARTDTQYF	.	TRBV6-2/TRBV6-3	TRBJ2-3	.
TGCAGTGCCTCGACAACTAATGAAAAACTGTTTTTT	CSASTTNEKLFF	.	TRBV20-1	TRBJ1-4	.
TGTGCCAGCACCACAGGGAGGGAGACCCAGTACTTC	CASTTGRETQYF	.	TRBV7-9	TRBJ2-5	.
TGTGCCAGCAGATATACTCCGTCACAAGAGACCCAGTACTTC	CASRYTPSQETQYF	.	TRBV7-8	TRBJ2-5	.
TGTGCCAGCAGCTTAGATCGGGCCCCCTGGCAAGAGACCCAGTACTTC	CASSLDRAPWQETQYF	.	TRBV11-2	TRBJ2-5	.
TGTGCCAGCAGCGCGGGTCCTCCTTCGGCCGAGCAGTACTTC	CASSAGPPSAEQYF	few	TRBV27	TRBJ2-7	.
TGTGCCAGCAGTCGGACAGGCGGATACACAGATACGCAGTATTTT	CASSRTGGYTDTQYF	few	TRBV6-1	TRBJ2-3	TRBD1
TGCAGTGCTAATCTTGCGGGAGGGGGAAATGAGCAGTTCTTC	CSANLAGGGNEQFF	many	TRBV20-1	TRBJ2-1	TRBD2
TGTGCCATCAAGGACACTCAGCAGGACACCGGGGAGCTGTTTTTT	CAIKDTQQDTGELFF	.	TRBV10-3	TRBJ2-2	.
TGCAGTGCTAACTCAGGGGTTGTGGGACTACAAGAGACCCAGTACTTC	CSANSGVVGLQETQYF	.	TRBV20-1	TRBJ2-5	.
TGTGCCAGCAGCTCCAGGCAGGACAGAGAGCAGTTCTTC	CASSSRQDREQFF	.	TRBV7-9	TRBJ2-1	.
TGTGCCAGCAGTTACGGCGCGGGAGACCGGGAGACCCAGTACTTC	CASSYGAGDRETQYF	.	TRBV6-5	TRBJ2-5	TRBD2
TGCGCCAGCAGCTTGGAGCACGAGCAGTACTTC	CASSLEHEQYF	.	TRBV5-1	TRBJ2-7	.
TGTGCCAGCAGTTTTGTGACCCCGGCGCAGCCCCAGCATTTT	CASSFVTPAQPQHF	.	TRBV28	TRBJ1-5	.
TGTGCCAGCAGTTACTCGAACCCCAACCGAAGATCCGGGGAGCTGTTTTTT	CASSYSNPNRRSGELFF	few	TRBV6-2/TRBV6-3	TRBJ2-2	.
TGCGCCAGCAGCCCGGGACTAGCGGGGGGGGTCGAGCAGTACTTC	CASSPGLAGGVEQYF	.	TRBV5-1	TRBJ2-7	TRBD2
TGCGCCAGCAGCTTGGGCAGGAGGGCAACTAATGAAAAACTGTTTTTT	CASSLGRRATNEKLFF	few	TRBV5-1	TRBJ1-4	.
TGCGCCAGCAGCTTGGCCGGACTGAGTGAGACGGATTTGAACACTGAAGCTTTCTTT	CASSLAGLSETDLNTEAFF	.	TRBV5-1	TRBJ1-1	.
TGCGCCAGCAGCTTGTACTCGGGGACTAGCCCCTACAATGAGCAGTTCTTC	CASSLYSGTSPYNEQFF	.	TRBV5-1	TRBJ2-1	TRBD2